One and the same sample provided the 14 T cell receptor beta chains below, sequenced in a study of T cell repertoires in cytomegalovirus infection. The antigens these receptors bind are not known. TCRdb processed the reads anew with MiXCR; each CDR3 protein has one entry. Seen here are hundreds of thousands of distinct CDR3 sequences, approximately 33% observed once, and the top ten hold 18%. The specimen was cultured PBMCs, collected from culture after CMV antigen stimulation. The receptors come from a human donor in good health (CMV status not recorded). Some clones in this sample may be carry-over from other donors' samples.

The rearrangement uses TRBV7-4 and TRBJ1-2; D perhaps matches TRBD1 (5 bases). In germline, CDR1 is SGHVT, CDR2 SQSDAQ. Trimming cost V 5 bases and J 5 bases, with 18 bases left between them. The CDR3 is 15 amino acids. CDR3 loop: CASSPGVGTDYGYTF. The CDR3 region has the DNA TGTGCCAGCAGCCCTGGGGTCGGGACGGATTATGGCTACACCTTC.

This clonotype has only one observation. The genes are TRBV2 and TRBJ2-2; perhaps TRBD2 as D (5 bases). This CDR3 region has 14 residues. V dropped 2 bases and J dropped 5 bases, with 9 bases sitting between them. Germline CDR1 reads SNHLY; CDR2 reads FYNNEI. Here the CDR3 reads CASSERGRTGELFF. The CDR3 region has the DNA TGTGCCAGCAGTGAAAGAGGGCGAACCGGGGAGCTGTTTTTT.

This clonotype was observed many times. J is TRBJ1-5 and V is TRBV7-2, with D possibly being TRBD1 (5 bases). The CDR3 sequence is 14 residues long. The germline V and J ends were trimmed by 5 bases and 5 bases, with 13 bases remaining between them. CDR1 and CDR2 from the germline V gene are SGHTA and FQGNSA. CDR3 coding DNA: TGTGCCAGCAGCCCTAGGGTGGGGGATCAGCCCCAGCATTTT. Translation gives CASSPRVGDQPQHF.

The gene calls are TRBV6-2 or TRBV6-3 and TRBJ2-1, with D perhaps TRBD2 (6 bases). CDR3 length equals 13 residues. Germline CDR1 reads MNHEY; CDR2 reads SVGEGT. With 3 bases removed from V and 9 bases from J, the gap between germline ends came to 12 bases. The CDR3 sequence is CASSYTGEVEQFF. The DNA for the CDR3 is TGTGCCAGCAGTTATACGGGAGAGGTTGAGCAGTTCTTC.

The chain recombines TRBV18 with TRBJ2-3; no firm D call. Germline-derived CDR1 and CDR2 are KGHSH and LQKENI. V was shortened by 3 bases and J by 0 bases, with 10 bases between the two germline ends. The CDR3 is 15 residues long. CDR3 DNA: TGTGCCAGCTCACCTAAGAGCCAGAGCACAGATACGCAGTATTTT. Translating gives CASSPKSQSTDTQYF.

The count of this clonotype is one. The DNA for the CDR3 is TGCGCCAGCAGCCCGGTGGGACAGGGGAATGGCTACACCTTC. It is translated as CASSPVGQGNGYTF. The chain recombines TRBV5-1 with TRBJ1-2, with 10 bases matching TRBD1. The ends lost 4 bases at V and 6 bases at J; junction bases unmatched: 6. Germline CDR1 and CDR2: SGHRS and YFSETQ. This CDR3 is 14 amino acids long.

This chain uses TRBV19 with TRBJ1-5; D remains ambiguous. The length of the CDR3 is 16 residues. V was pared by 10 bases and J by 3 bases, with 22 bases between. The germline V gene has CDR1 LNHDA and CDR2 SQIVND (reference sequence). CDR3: CATYDTKIPPNQPQHF. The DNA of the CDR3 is TGTGCCACCTACGACACTAAGATCCCGCCCAATCAGCCCCAGCATTTT.

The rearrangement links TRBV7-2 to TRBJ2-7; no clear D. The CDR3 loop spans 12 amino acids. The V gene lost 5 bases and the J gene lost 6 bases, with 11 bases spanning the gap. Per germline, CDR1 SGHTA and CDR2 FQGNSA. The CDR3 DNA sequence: TGTGCCAGCAGCCCCCAGTCCCCCGAGCAGTACTTC. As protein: CASSPQSPEQYF.

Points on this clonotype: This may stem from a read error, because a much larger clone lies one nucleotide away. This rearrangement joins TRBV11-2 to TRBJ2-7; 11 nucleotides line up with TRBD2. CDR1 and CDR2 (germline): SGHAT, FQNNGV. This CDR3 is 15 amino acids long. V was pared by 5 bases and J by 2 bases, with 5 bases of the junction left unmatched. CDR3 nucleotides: TGTGCCAGCAGCCGGGGACTAGCGGACCCCTACGAGCAGTACTTC. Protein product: CASSRGLADPYEQYF.

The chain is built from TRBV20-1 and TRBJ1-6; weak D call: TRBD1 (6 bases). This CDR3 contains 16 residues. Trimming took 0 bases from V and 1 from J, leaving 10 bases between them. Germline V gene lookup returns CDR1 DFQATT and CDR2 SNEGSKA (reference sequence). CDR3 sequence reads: CSAREGQGSYNSPLHF. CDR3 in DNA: TGCAGTGCTAGAGAGGGGCAGGGGTCCTATAATTCACCCCTCCACTTT.

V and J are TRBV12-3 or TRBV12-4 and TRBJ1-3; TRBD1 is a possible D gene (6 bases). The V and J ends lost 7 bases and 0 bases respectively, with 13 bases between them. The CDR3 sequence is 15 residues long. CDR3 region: CASIRGTSSGNTIYF. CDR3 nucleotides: TGTGCCAGCATCAGGGGCACAAGCTCTGGAAACACCATATATTTT.

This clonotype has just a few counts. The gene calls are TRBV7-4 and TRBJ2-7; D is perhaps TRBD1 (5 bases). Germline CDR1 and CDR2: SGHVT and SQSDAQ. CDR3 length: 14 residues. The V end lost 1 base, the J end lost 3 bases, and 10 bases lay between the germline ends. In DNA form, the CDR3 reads TGTGCCAGCAGCTTAGTTGCTAGGGGCTACGAGCAGTACTTC. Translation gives CASSLVARGYEQYF. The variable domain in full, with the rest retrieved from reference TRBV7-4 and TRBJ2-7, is GAGVSQSPRYKVAKRGRDVALRCDSISGHVTLYWYRQTLGQGSEVLTYSQSDAQRDKSGRPSGRFSAERPERSVSTLKIQRTEQGDSAVYLCASSLVARGYEQYFGPGTRLTVT.

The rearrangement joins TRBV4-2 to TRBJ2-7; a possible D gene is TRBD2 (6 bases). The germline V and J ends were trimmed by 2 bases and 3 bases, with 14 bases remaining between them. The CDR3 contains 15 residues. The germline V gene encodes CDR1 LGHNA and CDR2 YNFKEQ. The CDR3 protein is CASSQSFGTFYEQYF. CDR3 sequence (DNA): TGTGCCAGCAGCCAATCCTTCGGGACTTTCTACGAGCAGTACTTC.

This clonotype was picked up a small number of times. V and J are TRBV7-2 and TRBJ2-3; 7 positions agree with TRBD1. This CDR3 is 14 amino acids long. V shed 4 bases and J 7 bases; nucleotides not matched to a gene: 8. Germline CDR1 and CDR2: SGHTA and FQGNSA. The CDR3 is CASSSQDRPYTQYF. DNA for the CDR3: TGTGCCAGCAGCTCACAGGACAGGCCATATACGCAGTATTTT.